A single sample gave rise to the 23 T cell receptor beta chains below, sequenced in a study of circulating CD8 cells and anti-PD-1 response in melanoma. The QIAseq Immune Repertoire TCR panel built the libraries from about 14 ng of total RNA. Each CDR3 protein is one row after TCRdb ran MiXCR on the reads. Found here are about 480 distinct CDR3 sequences, around 7% of them singletons; the top ten hold approximately 21%. Live CD3+CD8+TCRalphabeta+ cells were sorted into four subsets by PD-1 and/or TIGIT. The source material was CD8+ T cells from PBMCs, sampled at baseline or after one month of anti-PD-1 therapy (not recorded which). These receptors all come from a human donor with melanoma.

This clonotype rates as large. J is TRBJ2-7 and V is TRBV28, with D hard to call. The CDR3 is 12 amino acids. Germline CDR1 MDHEN, CDR2 SYDVKM. The V and J ends lost 2 bases and 5 bases respectively, with 7 bases between them. This CDR3 is CASSLKGHEQYF. The CDR3 bases are TGTGCCAGCAGTTTAAAGGGTCACGAGCAGTACTTC.

By sample fraction, this clonotype is large. This rearrangement joins TRBV19 to TRBJ2-2, with 8 bases matching TRBD2. Trimming took 5 bases from V and 6 from J; bases not matched to a gene: 11. This CDR3 region has 16 residues. The germline gives CDR1 LNHDA, CDR2 SQIVND (reference sequence). CDR3 nucleotides: TGTGCCAGTAGTCCAGCGGGGGAGATGAATGCCGGGGAGCTGTTTTTT. Protein: CASSPAGEMNAGELFF.

Concerning this clonotype itself: Its ends do not fully match the called genes, so a read error is possible. CDR3 DNA: TGCAGTGCGCGAGGGGACGAGGAGCCGTTTTTT. It specifies CSARGDEEPFF. The V call is TRBV20-1, the J call TRBJ2-2; D could derive from TRBD1 or TRBD2 (5 bases each). This CDR3 spans 11 amino acids. Germline CDR1 DFQATT, CDR2 SNEGSKA (reference sequence).

In its sample, this clonotype is medium-sized. V and J are TRBV14 and TRBJ2-1; D gene ambiguous. The V end was cut by 2 bases, the J end by 4 bases, with 0 bases between. CDR1 SGHDN and CDR2 FVKESK come from the germline V gene. The CDR3 is 11 amino acids. The CDR3 sequence: CASSQYNEQFF. CDR3 DNA: TGTGCCAGCAGCCAATACAATGAGCAGTTCTTC.

By sample fraction, this clonotype is large. The V and J genes are TRBV19 and TRBJ2-2, with D tentatively TRBD1 or TRBD2 (5 bases each). Trimming pared 11 bases from V and 0 bases from J, leaving 7 bases between. CDR1 is LNHDA, CDR2 SQIVND, per germline (reference sequence). The CDR3 sequence is 12 residues long. In DNA, the CDR3 is TGTGCCGGGACCGCGAACACCGGGGAGCTGTTTTTT. Protein product: CAGTANTGELFF.

By sample share, this clonotype is medium-sized. The chain joins TRBV5-1 to TRBJ2-1; TRBD2 agrees at 12 bases. With V trimmed by 2 bases and J by 9 bases, 9 bases remained unmatched. CDR1 and CDR2 (germline): SGHRS, YFSETQ. This CDR3 spans 16 amino acids. The CDR3 is CASSFRTSGMPGEQFF. The CDR3 nucleotides are TGCGCCAGCAGCTTCAGGACTAGCGGGATGCCCGGTGAGCAGTTCTTC.

Of note for this clonotype: The CDR3 does not end in the conserved phenylalanine or tryptophan, so this is likely a read error. The rearrangement links TRBV20-1 to TRBJ1-6; D uncertain. Germline CDR1 DFQATT, CDR2 SNEGSKA (reference sequence). The CDR3 length is 16 residues. V lost 0 bases and J lost 5, with 14 bases in between. This chain's CDR3 is CSARDLTRSDNSPLHL. For the CDR3, the DNA is TGCAGTGCTAGAGATCTCACTAGGTCGGATAATTCACCCCTCCACCTT.

This clonotype has a handful of counts. Relative to the germline gene, one junction end is altered; a read error may explain this. The CDR3 is CGARDPGGGAHPVYEQYF. DNA for the CDR3: TGCGGTGCTAGAGATCCGGGCGGGGGGGCCCATCCTGTCTACGAGCAGTACTTC. The chain employs TRBV20-1 and TRBJ2-7, with 9 bases matching TRBD2. In germline, CDR1 is DFQATT, CDR2 SNEGSKA (reference sequence). The CDR3 runs to 18 residues.

By its share, this clonotype is medium-sized (0.01 to 0.1%). CDR3: CASSIGQGRGELFF. The DNA for the CDR3 is TGTGCCAGCAGTATCGGACAGGGTAGAGGGGAGCTGTTTTTT. This chain connects TRBV27 to TRBJ2-2; TRBD1 aligns across 8 bases. Germline V gives CDR1 MNHEY, CDR2 SMNVEV (reference sequence). V was pared by 5 bases and J by 8 bases, with 7 bases of the junction left unmatched. The CDR3 runs to 14 residues.

This clonotype is large (0.1 to 1%) in the sample. The gene calls are TRBV19 and TRBJ2-5, with a weak D call TRBD2 (5 bases). Deletions cut 3 bases from V and 7 bases from J, with 6 bases between. The CDR3 length is 11 residues. The germline V gene encodes CDR1 LNHDA and CDR2 SQIVND (reference sequence). The CDR3 bases are TGTGCCAGTAGTATTCGGGGGACCCAGTACTTC. Amino acids: CASSIRGTQYF. The complete variable domain, with remaining parts taken from reference TRBV19 and TRBJ2-5, reads DGGITQSPKYLFRKEGQNVTLSCEQNLNHDAMYWYRQDPGQGLRLIYYSQIVNDFQKGDIAEGYSVSREKKESFPLTVTSAQKNPTAFYLCASSIRGTQYFGPGTRLLVL.

By sample fraction, this clonotype is large. V and J are TRBV29-1 and TRBJ2-7; TRBD2 agrees at 9 bases. The CDR3 runs 14 residues. V gave up 5 bases and J gave up 2 bases; unmatched junction bases: 7. Germline V lookup: CDR1 SQVTM, CDR2 ANQGSEA. CDR3 bases: TGCAGCGTTATAGCGGGAGTGCCTCCCTACGAGCAGTACTTC. This gives the protein CSVIAGVPPYEQYF.

In its sample, this clonotype ranks as medium-sized. The chain is built from TRBV30 and TRBJ2-2; perhaps TRBD1 as D (6 bases). Germline CDR1 reads GTSNPN; CDR2 reads SVGIG (reference sequence). V was cut by 1 base and J by 4 bases, with 10 bases left in between. This CDR3 spans 14 amino acids. The CDR3 nucleotides read TGTGCCTGGAGTGCAGGGGTGGGCACCGGGGAGCTGTTTTTT. The encoded protein is CAWSAGVGTGELFF.

Details on this clonotype: A far larger clone is one base from this, pointing to a likely read error. V gene TRBV27 combines with J gene TRBJ2-3; no firm D call. The CDR3 is 14 amino acids. Germline V gives CDR1 MNHEY, CDR2 SMNVEV (reference sequence). The CDR3 region is CASSDAPDHDTRYF. The CDR3 DNA sequence: TGTGCCAGCAGTGACGCCCCCGACCATGATACGCGGTATTTT.

By sample fraction, this clonotype is large. J is TRBJ1-1 and V is TRBV19; TRBD1 matches 9 bases. Germline-derived CDR1 and CDR2 are LNHDA and SQIVND (reference sequence). This CDR3 has 12 amino acids. Trimming at V came to 10 bases and at J to 1 base, leaving 1 base not matched to a gene. CDR3 DNA: TGTGCCACGGGACAGGGGAACACTGAAGCTTTCTTT. Translated: CATGQGNTEAFF.

Concerning this clonotype itself: With only one base between it and a far larger clone, this is likely a read error. The rearrangement links TRBV14 to TRBJ2-1; 7 nucleotides agree with TRBD1. Trimming cost V 0 bases and J 10 bases; bases outside gene matches: 9. This CDR3 is built from 15 residues. Per germline, CDR1 SGHDN and CDR2 FVKESK. CDR3 amino acids: CASSQDQGVTYEQFF. CDR3 DNA sequence: TGTGCCAGCAGCCAAGACCAGGGGGTCACCTACGAGCAGTTCTTC. The whole variable domain, remainder taken from reference TRBV14 and TRBJ2-1, is EAGVTQFPSHSVIEKGQTVTLRCDPISGHDNLYWYRRVMGKEIKFLLHFVKESKQDESGMPNNRFLAERTGGTYSTLKVQPAELEDSGVYFCASSQDQGVTYEQFFGPGTRLTVL.

By share of the sample, this clonotype is medium-sized. The genes are TRBV20-1 and TRBJ2-7; perhaps TRBD1 as D (6 bases). V gave up 2 bases and J gave up 2 bases, with 13 bases separating them. CDR1 is DFQATT and CDR2 is SNEGSKA in the germline V gene (reference sequence). The CDR3 has 14 residues. The CDR3 sequence is CSARNMDSTYEQYF. The DNA of the CDR3 is TGCAGTGCTAGAAATATGGACAGCACCTACGAGCAGTACTTC.

With regard to this clonotype: It differs at one base from a far larger clone, so likely a read error. The CDR3 coding sequence is TGTGCCAGCAGTTTTTTTTCGGGTCTGGGGGTGCAGTACTTC. Its protein is CASSFFSGLGVQYF. This chain links TRBV6-4 with TRBJ2-7, with D perhaps TRBD1 or TRBD2 (5 bases each). Germline values: CDR1 MRHNA, CDR2 SNTAGT. The CDR3 covers 14 residues. V lost 5 bases to trimming and J lost 9 bases, with 20 bases between them.

This clonotype is categorized as large. This sequence joins TRBV5-4 and TRBJ2-7; D not certain. The CDR3 consists of 12 residues. Germline-derived CDR1 and CDR2 are SGHNT and YYREEE (reference sequence). The ends were cut back, 3 bases at V and 6 bases at J, with 10 bases in the middle. CDR3 DNA sequence: TGTGCCAGCAGCTGGTTTGAGAGCGAGCAGTACTTC. Translation: CASSWFESEQYF.

This clonotype is classed as medium-sized. The chain joins TRBV20-1 to TRBJ1-1; D gene ambiguous. This CDR3 comprises 15 residues. V lost 0 bases, J lost 6 bases, and 17 bases lay in between. The germline CDR1 and CDR2 sequences are DFQATT and SNEGSKA (reference sequence). The CDR3 coding sequence is TGCAGTGCTAGAGAGGATGGAGATAAGGGCGCTGAAGCTTTCTTT. Its protein is CSAREDGDKGAEAFF.

In this sample, this clonotype is large. The chain carries TRBV28 and TRBJ2-2; 8 bases fit TRBD1. CDR1 and CDR2 (germline): MDHEN, SYDVKM. The length of the CDR3 is 16 residues. The ends lost 6 bases at V and 1 base at J; junction bases unmatched: 7. CDR3 amino acids: CASSEPGGLNTGELFF. The CDR3 DNA is TGTGCCAGCAGCGAACCAGGGGGCCTGAACACCGGGGAGCTGTTTTTT.

By frequency in the sample, this clonotype is medium-sized. This could be a read error, since a much larger clone is one nucleotide away. The gene calls are TRBV9 and TRBJ1-3, with D tentatively TRBD1 (6 bases). V was pared by 1 base and J by 4 bases, with 9 bases between. The CDR3 runs to 14 residues. Germline CDR1 reads SGDLS; CDR2 reads YYNGEE. DNA of the CDR3: TGTGCCAGCAGCGTATCCGGGGGCGGAAACACCATATATTTT. Amino acids: CASSVSGGGNTIYF.

In regard to this clonotype: A much larger clone is a single base away; this may be a read error. The rearrangement uses TRBV7-9 and TRBJ2-3; D unresolved. Germline CDR1 is SEHNR and CDR2 is FQNEAQ (reference sequence). There are 13 residues in the CDR3. V dropped 2 bases and J dropped 0 bases, with 3 bases sitting between them. The CDR3 spells CASSLQSTDTQYF. CDR3 DNA sequence: TGTGCCAGCAGCTTACAGAGCACAGATACGCAGTATTTT.

This clonotype is classed as medium-sized. J is TRBJ2-1 and V is TRBV4-2, with 7 positions matching TRBD2. Germline assignment: CDR1 LGHNA and CDR2 YNFKEQ. The CDR3 totals 15 residues. The J segment lost 6 bases and the V segment lost 0 bases, leaving 5 bases of the junction unmatched. The chain's CDR3 is CASSQELASGNEQFF. CDR3 coding DNA: TGTGCCAGCAGCCAAGAGTTGGCTAGCGGCAATGAGCAGTTCTTC.